One sample yielded the 14 T cell receptor beta chains listed below, sequenced in a study of cytomegalovirus exposure and HLA in healthy donors. Clones were read by immunoSEQ multiplex PCR, and TCRdb kept only the in-frame ones, dropping some. The sample includes 65,000 to 100,000 clones, approximately 93% seen only once; the top ten take 3.6%. Input material: PBMCs. These TCRs come from a woman aged 30 to 39 in good health and CMV-seronegative.

This clone appeared a single time. This chain connects TRBV6-6 to TRBJ2-1, with 7 bases that match TRBD2. V lost 6 bases to trimming and J lost 4 bases; unmatched junction nucleotides: 9. CDR3 size: 15 residues. Germline V gene sequence: CDR1 MNHNY, CDR2 SVGAGI (reference sequence). CDR3: CASSATSSSYNEQFF. The CDR3 nucleotides read TGTGCCAGCAGCGCGACTAGCAGTTCGTACAATGAGCAGTTCTTC.

A few counts support this clone. V usage is TRBV28 and J usage is TRBJ2-7; the D gene is possibly TRBD1 (6 bases). Germline values: CDR1 MDHEN, CDR2 SYDVKM. The CDR3 length is 14 residues. Trimming took 9 bases from V and 4 from J, leaving 19 bases between them. The CDR3 sequence is CASLAQGRRYEQYF. In DNA, the CDR3 is TGTGCCAGTCTCGCCCAGGGGCGGAGATACGAGCAGTACTTC.

Comment on this clone: An end of the junction does not agree with germline; a read error may underlie this. V gene TRBV6-5 combines with J gene TRBJ2-2, with TRBD1 matching 10 bases. Germline lookup yields CDR1 MNHEY and CDR2 SVGAGI. CDR3 length equals 14 residues. DNA of the CDR3: TGTGCCAGCAGTCCTGGGACAGGGGCTCGGGGAGCTGTTTTT. This translates into CASSPGTGARGAVF.

V gene TRBV5-1 combines with J gene TRBJ1-5; a weak D match, TRBD1 (5 bases). The CDR3 consists of 15 residues. CDR1 and CDR2 from the germline V gene are SGHRS and YFSETQ. Trimming shortened V by 2 bases and J by 2 bases, and 11 bases separated the two germline ends. The CDR3 loop reads CASSLGAPGNQPQHF. The CDR3 nucleotides read TGCGCCAGCAGCTTAGGGGCCCCGGGCAATCAGCCCCAGCATTTT.

The rearrangement uses TRBV5-1 and TRBJ2-5, with 8 bases that match TRBD1. Trimming took 0 bases from V and 5 from J; bases not matched to a gene: 9. Per the germline V gene, CDR1 is SGHRS and CDR2 is YFSETQ. This CDR3 is built from 16 residues. The CDR3 DNA reads as TGCGCCAGCAGCTTGGTAGGGCAGGGGGCTTTTGAGACCCAGTACTTC. Protein product: CASSLVGQGAFETQYF. Together with reference TRBV5-1 and TRBJ2-5, the CDR3 gives the full variable domain: KAGVTQTPRYLIKTRGQQVTLSCSPISGHRSVSWYQQTPGQGLQFLFEYFSETQRNKGNFPGRFSGRQFSNSRSEMNVSTLELGDSALYLCASSLVGQGAFETQYFGPGTRLLVL.

The chain links TRBV2 to TRBJ2-2; 10 bases agree with TRBD2. CDR1 and CDR2 from the germline V gene are SNHLY and FYNNEI. V shed 7 bases and J 1 base; nucleotides not matched to a gene: 9. The CDR3 covers 17 residues. In DNA, the CDR3 is TGTGCCAGCACCTTACCGGCTAGCGGGAGGAACACCGGGGAGCTGTTTTTT. Residues: CASTLPASGRNTGELFF.

This chain uses TRBV23-1 with TRBJ2-7; D is perhaps TRBD1 (6 bases). TRBV23-1 is recorded as an ORF, its role being uncertain. There are 13 residues in the CDR3. Trimming cost V 6 bases and J 2 bases, with 11 bases left between them. The CDR3 region has the DNA TGCGCCAGCAGGTCGACAGGCCCCTACGAGCAGTACTTC. This sequence encodes CASRSTGPYEQYF.

The rearrangement joins TRBV7-3 to TRBJ1-2; 8 bases match TRBD1. Germline-derived CDR1 and CDR2 are SGHTA and FQGTGA. V shed 5 bases and J 6 bases; nucleotides not matched to a gene: 2. The CDR3 is made up of 12 amino acids. CDR3 residues: CASSMTGDGYTF. DNA for the CDR3: TGTGCCAGCAGCATGACAGGGGATGGCTACACCTTC.

The chain combines TRBV28 with TRBJ2-3; D unresolved. Germline V gene sequence: CDR1 MDHEN, CDR2 SYDVKM. With 2 bases removed from V and 0 bases from J, the gap between germline ends came to 9 bases. The CDR3 runs 15 residues. The CDR3: CASSLGQQSTDTQYF. DNA of the CDR3: TGTGCCAGCAGTTTAGGGCAGCAAAGCACAGATACGCAGTATTTT. Filled out from reference TRBV28 and TRBJ2-3, the complete variable domain reads DVKVTQSSRYLVKRTGEKVFLECVQDMDHENMFWYRQDPGLGLRLIYFSYDVKMKEKGDIPEGYSVSREKKERFSLILESASTNQTSMYLCASSLGQQSTDTQYFGPGTRLTVL.

This rearrangement joins TRBV20-1 to TRBJ1-2; unclear D gene. Germline values: CDR1 DFQATT, CDR2 SNEGSKA (reference sequence). The V end lost 3 bases, the J end lost 7 bases, and 9 bases lay between the germline ends. The CDR3 is 11 residues long. CDR3 nucleotides: TGCAGTGCTAGCGAGCCCGCTGGCTACACCTTC. It translates to CSASEPAGYTF.

This clone was observed a single time. CDR3: CASRTTGLAYGYTF. The CDR3 nucleotides are TGTGCCAGCAGAACTACAGGGTTGGCCTATGGCTACACCTTC. The V and J genes are TRBV28 and TRBJ1-2; the D gene is possibly TRBD1 (6 bases). This CDR3 region has 14 residues. The V gene's germline CDR1 is MDHEN and CDR2 SYDVKM. Trimming took off 6 bases at V and 4 bases at J, with 15 bases between the two ends.

This chain uses TRBV7-9 with TRBJ1-5; D uncertain. Germline assignment: CDR1 SEHNR and CDR2 FQNEAQ (reference sequence). V gave up 5 bases and J gave up 5 bases, with 13 bases separating them. The CDR3 is 14 amino acids. Written as DNA, the CDR3 is TGTGCCAGCAGCCTAGACAATTCCCATCAGCCCCAGCATTTT. Translating gives CASSLDNSHQPQHF.

This chain connects TRBV4-1 to TRBJ2-1; 8 bases are a match to TRBD2. V shed 4 bases and J 4 bases; nucleotides not matched to a gene: 9. CDR3 length equals 16 residues. Germline loops: CDR1 MGHRA, CDR2 YSYEKL. The chain's CDR3 is CASSRGSAGGYNEQFF. The CDR3 coding sequence is TGCGCCAGCAGCCGGGGGTCGGCGGGGGGTTACAATGAGCAGTTCTTC.

The gene calls are TRBV14 and TRBJ1-4, with TRBD1 matching over 8 bases. Germline-derived CDR1 and CDR2 are SGHDN and FVKESK. V was clipped by 0 bases and J by 7 bases; unmatched bases: 13. This CDR3 contains 18 residues. CDR3 sequence reads: CASSQERVVRDRPEKLFF. CDR3 nucleotides: TGTGCCAGCAGCCAAGAAAGGGTAGTACGGGACAGGCCTGAAAAACTGTTTTTT. Combining the CDR3 with reference TRBV14 and TRBJ1-4 gives the whole variable domain EAGVTQFPSHSVIEKGQTVTLRCDPISGHDNLYWYRRVMGKEIKFLLHFVKESKQDESGMPNNRFLAERTGGTYSTLKVQPAELEDSGVYFCASSQERVVRDRPEKLFFGSGTQLSVL.